These 5 T cell receptor beta chains were all obtained from the same sample, sequenced in a study of blood T cell repertoires in COVID-19. Libraries were prepared by immunoSEQ multiplex PCR; TCRdb keeps only in-frame clonotypes and omits some of them. Seen here are roughly 210,000 clones, around four fifths observed once, and the top ten hold about 11%. Input material: peripheral blood. The origin of the receptors is a woman older than 75 with COVID-19, enrolled during active disease.

The chain combines TRBV6-1 with TRBJ2-1; 10 nucleotides agree with TRBD2. CDR3 size: 21 residues. Looked up from germline, CDR1 is MNHNS and CDR2 is SASEGT. J lost 0 bases, V lost 2 bases, and 16 bases had no gene match. The CDR3: CASSERGASGGALGSYNEQFF. In DNA, the CDR3 is TGTGCCAGCAGTGAACGAGGGGCCAGCGGGGGGGCCTTGGGCTCCTACAATGAGCAGTTCTTC.

CDR3 DNA sequence: TGTGCCAGTACCCCAGGGACAATTGGCTATGGCTACACCTTC. Amino acid sequence: CASTPGTIGYGYTF. J is TRBJ1-2 and V is TRBV19; a possible D gene is TRBD1 (6 bases). Per the germline V gene, CDR1 is LNHDA and CDR2 is SQIVND (reference sequence). The CDR3 consists of 14 residues. Trimming cost V 7 bases and J 4 bases, with 16 bases left between them.

This clone was seen more than once but under ten times. This sequence joins TRBV10-1 and TRBJ2-1; D may be TRBD1 (7 bases). With 2 bases removed from V and 6 bases from J, the gap between germline ends came to 17 bases. The CDR3 is made up of 16 amino acids. Germline CDR1 is WNHNN and CDR2 is SYGVQD (reference sequence). The CDR3 DNA is TGCGCCAGCAGTGAGGCAAGACAGGGCGGGACCAATGAGCAGTTCTTC. The encoded protein is CASSEARQGGTNEQFF.

V usage is TRBV6-5 and J usage is TRBJ2-1, with D possibly TRBD1 on 6 matching bases. CDR1 and CDR2 (germline): MNHEY, SVGAGI. This CDR3 comprises 13 residues. Trimming took 6 bases from V and 3 from J, leaving 9 bases between them. CDR3: CASRLDSYNEQFF. As DNA, the CDR3 is TGTGCCAGCAGACTGGACAGCTACAATGAGCAGTTCTTC.

This chain links TRBV7-9 with TRBJ2-1; 10 nucleotides align to TRBD1. Germline V gene sequence: CDR1 SEHNR, CDR2 FQNEAQ (reference sequence). J gave up 3 bases and V 5 bases, and 10 bases lay outside the gene matches. This CDR3 has 17 residues. CDR3 protein: CASSPGTGARHYNEQFF. Written as DNA, the CDR3 is TGTGCCAGCAGCCCAGGGACAGGGGCCCGACACTACAATGAGCAGTTCTTC.